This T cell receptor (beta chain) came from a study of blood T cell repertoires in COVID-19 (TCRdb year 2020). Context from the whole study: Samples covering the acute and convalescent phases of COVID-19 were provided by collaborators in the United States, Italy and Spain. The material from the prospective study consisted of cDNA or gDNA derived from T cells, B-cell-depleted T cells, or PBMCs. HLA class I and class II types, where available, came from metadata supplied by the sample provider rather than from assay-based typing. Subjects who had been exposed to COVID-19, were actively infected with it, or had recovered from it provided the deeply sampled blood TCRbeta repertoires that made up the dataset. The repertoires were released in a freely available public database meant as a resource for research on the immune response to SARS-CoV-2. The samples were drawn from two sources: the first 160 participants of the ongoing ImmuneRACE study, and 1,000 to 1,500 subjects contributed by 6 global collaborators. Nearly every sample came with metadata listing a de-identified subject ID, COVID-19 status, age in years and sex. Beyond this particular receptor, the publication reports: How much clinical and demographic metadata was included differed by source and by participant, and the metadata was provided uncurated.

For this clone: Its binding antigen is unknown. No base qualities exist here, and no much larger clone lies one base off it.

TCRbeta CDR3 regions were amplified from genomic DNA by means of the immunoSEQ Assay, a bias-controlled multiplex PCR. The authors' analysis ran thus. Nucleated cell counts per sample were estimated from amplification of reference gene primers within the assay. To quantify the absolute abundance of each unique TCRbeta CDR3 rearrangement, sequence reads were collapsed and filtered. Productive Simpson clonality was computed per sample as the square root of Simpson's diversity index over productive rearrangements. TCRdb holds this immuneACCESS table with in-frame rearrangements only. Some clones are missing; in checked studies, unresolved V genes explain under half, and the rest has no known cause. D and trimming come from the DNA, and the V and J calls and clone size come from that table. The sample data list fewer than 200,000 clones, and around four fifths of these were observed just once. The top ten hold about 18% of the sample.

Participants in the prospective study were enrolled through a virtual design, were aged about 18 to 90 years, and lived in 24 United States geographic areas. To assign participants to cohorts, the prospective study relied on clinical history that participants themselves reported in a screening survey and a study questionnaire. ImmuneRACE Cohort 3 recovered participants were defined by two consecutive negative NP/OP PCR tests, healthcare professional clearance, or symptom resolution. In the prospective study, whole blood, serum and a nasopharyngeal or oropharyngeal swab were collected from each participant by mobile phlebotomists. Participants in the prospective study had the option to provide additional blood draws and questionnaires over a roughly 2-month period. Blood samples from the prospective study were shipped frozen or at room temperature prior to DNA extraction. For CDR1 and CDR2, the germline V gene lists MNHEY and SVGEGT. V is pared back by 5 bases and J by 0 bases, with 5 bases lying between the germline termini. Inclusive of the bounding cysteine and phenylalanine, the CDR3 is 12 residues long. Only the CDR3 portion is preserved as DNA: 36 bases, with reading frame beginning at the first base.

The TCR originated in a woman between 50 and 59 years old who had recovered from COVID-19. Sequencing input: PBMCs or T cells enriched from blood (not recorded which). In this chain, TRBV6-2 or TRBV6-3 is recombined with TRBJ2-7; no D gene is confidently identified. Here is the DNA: TGTGCCAGCAGTGCCAGCTCCTACGAGCAGTACTTC. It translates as CASSASSYEQYF.